This TCR beta chain comes out of a study of CD8 T cells in Susac syndrome. Looked up from germline, CDR1 is SNHLY and CDR2 is FYNNEI. The junction had 5 bases not matched to a gene; V was cut back by 7 bases and J by 0 bases. The CDR3 runs 15 residues. Roughly 0.45 to 1 ug RNA was reverse transcribed with random hexamers. MiXCR, applied by TCRdb to the immunoSEQ multiplex PCR reads, yields one record per CDR3 protein. The sample includes some 130,000 distinct CDR3 sequences, more than 75% of them seen just once. This TCR was sampled from a human donor with multiple sclerosis. The chain couples TRBV2 to TRBJ2-2, with 7 positions matching TRBD1. Material for sequencing was CD8+ T cells from PBMCs. In nucleotides, the CDR3 is TGTGCCAGCACCAGGGGGTACACGAACACCGGGGAGCTGTTTTTT. Translation: CASTRGYTNTGELFF.